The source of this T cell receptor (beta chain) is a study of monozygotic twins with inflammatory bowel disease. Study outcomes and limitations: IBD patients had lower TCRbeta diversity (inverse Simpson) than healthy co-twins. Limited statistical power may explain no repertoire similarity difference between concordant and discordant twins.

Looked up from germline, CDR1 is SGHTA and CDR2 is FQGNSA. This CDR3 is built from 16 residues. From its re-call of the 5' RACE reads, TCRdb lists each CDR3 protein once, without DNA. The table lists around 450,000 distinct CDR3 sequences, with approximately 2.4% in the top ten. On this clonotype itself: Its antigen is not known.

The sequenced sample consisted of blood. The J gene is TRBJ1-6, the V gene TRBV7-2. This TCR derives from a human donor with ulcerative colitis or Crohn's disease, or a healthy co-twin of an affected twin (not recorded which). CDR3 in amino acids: CASSLQSVTPSSPLHF.